A selection of T cell receptor beta chains follows, all from one sample in a study of cytomegalovirus exposure and HLA in healthy donors. The repertoire was sequenced with immunoSEQ multiplex PCR; TCRdb's copy has only in-frame clones and lacks some. The table includes more than 80,000 clones, more than 60% detected once. The source material was PBMCs. These receptors originate from a woman aged 50 to 60 in good health and CMV-seropositive. The CDR3 runs from the conserved cysteine through the conserved F or W. A D gene is named only where the DNA matches it firmly. Rows give clone size only sometimes, using once, few, many, or a class for an expanded clone.

V,size,J,length,D,DNA,CDR3
TRBV13,once,TRBJ2-5,16,NA,TGTGCCAGCAGCTTGACCGTTTCCGGGGGATCGAAGACCCAGTACTTC,CASSLTVSGGSKTQYF
TRBV6-5,NA,TRBJ1-1,16,NA,TGTGCCAGCAGTTACTCCGGACAGCCTTTGAACACTGAAGCTTTCTTT,CASSYSGQPLNTEAFF
TRBV2,once,TRBJ2-7,12,NA,TGTGCCAGCAGTGAAAACAGCTACGAGCAGTACTTC,CASSENSYEQYF
TRBV7-9,once,TRBJ2-1,12,NA,TGTGCCAGCAGCTCCCAGGGAAATGAGCAGTTCTTC,CASSSQGNEQFF
TRBV5-6,NA,TRBJ1-6,15,NA,TGTGCCAGCAGTTTCCGGCGATCCGGGGGTTCACCCCTCCACTTT,CASSFRRSGGSPLHF
TRBV7-6,NA,TRBJ2-7,13,NA,TGTGCCAGCAGCGCCTCCAGGGGCTACGAGCAGTACTTC,CASSASRGYEQYF
TRBV5-1,NA,TRBJ2-2,20,TRBD1,TGCGCCAGCAGCTTGTCTCGGGACAGGGGTTTTTTGCGGGGCACCGGGGAGCTGTTTTTT,CASSLSRDRGFLRGTGELFF
TRBV30,NA,TRBJ1-5,14,NA,TGTGCCTGGGCCCTCCGGGGGAGCAATCAGCCCCAGCATTTT,CAWALRGSNQPQHF
TRBV5-8,few,TRBJ1-5,14,NA,TGTGCCAGCAGCTTATTCGGCGGGAATCAGCCCCAGCATTTT,CASSLFGGNQPQHF
TRBV11-2,once,TRBJ1-1,13,NA,TGTGCCAGCAGCCATCTGGATGGTCGGGGAGCTTTCTTT,CASSHLDGRGAFF
TRBV4-3,NA,TRBJ1-5,13,NA,TGCGCCAGCAGCCAAGAAATCGGCGGGCCCCAGCATTTT,CASSQEIGGPQHF
TRBV27,few,TRBJ1-6,13,NA,TGTGCCAGCAGTTTGCAGGATGGTTCACCCCTCCACTTT,CASSLQDGSPLHF
TRBV5-1,NA,TRBJ2-3,15,NA,TGCGCCAGCAGCTTGGGCCGGTTTTCAATAGATACGCAGTATTTT,CASSLGRFSIDTQYF
TRBV28,NA,TRBJ2-1,15,NA,TGTGCCAGCAGGTCGCTGGGACTTCAGTACAATGAGCAGTTCTTC,CASRSLGLQYNEQFF
TRBV28,NA,TRBJ1-6,17,NA,TGTGCCAGCAGTTTTCTTTCGGAAGGGGGAGTTGGGTCACCCCTCCACTTT,CASSFLSEGGVGSPLHF
TRBV30,NA,TRBJ1-3,15,NA,TGTGCCTGGAGTCGACGGGGAACAGGGGGAAACACCATATATTTT,CAWSRRGTGGNTIYF
TRBV6-1,few,TRBJ1-1,14,NA,TGTGCCAGCAGTGTCACCGGGGTAAGGACTGAAGCTTTCTTT,CASSVTGVRTEAFF
TRBV28,once,TRBJ1-2,13,NA,TGTGCCAGCAGTTGGGGGGAGATAGGTGGCTACACCTTC,CASSWGEIGGYTF
TRBV28,few,TRBJ1-5,13,NA,TGTGCCAGCAGTTTGAGAGTTAATCAGCCCCAGCATTTT,CASSLRVNQPQHF
TRBV2,NA,TRBJ1-2,14,TRBD1,TGTGCCAGCAGTGAAGCTGCAGGGGGCGTTGGTTACACCTTC,CASSEAAGGVGYTF
TRBV28,few,TRBJ1-6,16,NA,TGTGCCACGGCCTTTTCGGGGGGGGGAATAGATTCACCCCTCCACTTT,CATAFSGGGIDSPLHF
TRBV5-4,NA,TRBJ2-5,15,NA,TGTGCCAGCAGCTTGGATAGGGGCTCCTCTGAGACCCAGTACTTC,CASSLDRGSSETQYF
TRBV5-1,NA,TRBJ2-2,15,NA,TGCGCCAGCAGCTTGTACAGGACGGCTACCGGGGAGCTGTTTTTT,CASSLYRTATGELFF
TRBV9,once,TRBJ1-5,15,TRBD1,TGTGCCAGCAGCGCCAGCGGGACAGGGGGTCGACCCCAGCATTTT,CASSASGTGGRPQHF
TRBV19,NA,TRBJ2-7,15,TRBD1,TGTGCCACCCGGGGAAGACAGGGTTTCACCTACGAGCAGTACTTC,CATRGRQGFTYEQYF
TRBV9,NA,TRBJ2-3,15,NA,TGTGCCAGCAGCGTAGTCTCCAGGGCGAGCGATACGCAGTATTTT,CASSVVSRASDTQYF
TRBV2,NA,TRBJ1-2,17,NA,TGTGCCAGCAGTCCTCAACCCCCACATGGGGCTAGCTATGGCTACACCTTC,CASSPQPPHGASYGYTF
TRBV29-1,NA,TRBJ2-1,13,TRBD2,TGCAGCGTTGCCGTACTAGCGGGGCCCCGCCGGTTCTTC,CSVAVLAGPRRFF
TRBV2,NA,TRBJ1-2,13,NA,TGTGCCAGCAGTGATCAAGAGGATTATGGCTACACCTTC,CASSDQEDYGYTF
TRBV5-1,NA,TRBJ2-5,14,NA,TGCGCCAGCAGCTTGGGAATTAGCACGGAGACCCAGTACTTC,CASSLGISTETQYF
TRBV30,NA,TRBJ2-2,15,NA,TGTGCGAGGAACGGGTGGACAGCCAACACCGGGGAGCTGTTTTTT,CARNGWTANTGELFF
TRBV19,NA,TRBJ2-5,16,TRBD2,TGTGCCAGTAGTATAACCTCGGCGGGGGGGCAGGAGACCCAGTACTTC,CASSITSAGGQETQYF
TRBV6-1,few,TRBJ1-2,15,NA,TGTGCCAGCAGTATTACAGGCCCAGCTAACTATGGCTACACCTTC,CASSITGPANYGYTF
TRBV5-1,NA,TRBJ1-2,15,NA,TGCGCCAGCAGCTTGGCGGGAAAAAGGGATGGCGGCTACACCTTC,CASSLAGKRDGGYTF
TRBV9,NA,TRBJ1-2,15,TRBD1,TGTGCCAGCAGCGTATCCCCGACAGGGACCTATGGCTACACCTTC,CASSVSPTGTYGYTF
TRBV10-3,NA,TRBJ2-5,13,NA,TGTGCCACTAGGGACAGCTCGGGCGGGGAGCAGTACTTC,CATRDSSGGEQYF
TRBV9,NA,TRBJ1-1,15,NA,TGTGCCAGCAGCGCTGGCGGGTCTCTGAACACTGAAGCTTTCTTT,CASSAGGSLNTEAFF
TRBV18,NA,TRBJ2-7,15,TRBD1,TGTGCCAGCTCACCAAAGAGACAGGGTCCCTACGAGCAGTACTTC,CASSPKRQGPYEQYF
TRBV5-6,NA,TRBJ1-2,13,NA,TGTGCCAGCAGCCCCCCGGGGGTAAGGGGCTACACCTTC,CASSPPGVRGYTF
TRBV10-3,once,TRBJ2-7,16,TRBD2,TGTGCCATCAGTGAGTTGAATCGGGGGGTCTCCTACGAGCAGTACTTC,CAISELNRGVSYEQYF
TRBV7-3,NA,TRBJ1-1,14,NA,TGTGCCAGCAGCTTAGATCGTTTCAGCACTGAAGCTTTCTTT,CASSLDRFSTEAFF
TRBV29-1,NA,TRBJ2-3,16,TRBD2,TGCAGCGTGGGGGAGGGCAGAATTAGTACTACAGATACGCAGTATTTT,CSVGEGRISTTDTQYF
TRBV19,NA,TRBJ1-2,13,TRBD1,TGTGCCAGTAGTTCGCGGACAGGGAGTGGCTACACCTTC,CASSSRTGSGYTF
TRBV7-2,NA,TRBJ1-2,11,NA,TGTGCCAGCGTAGCTAACTATGGCTACACCTTC,CASVANYGYTF
TRBV10-3,NA,TRBJ1-1,17,TRBD1,TGTGCCATCAGTGTTATACCGGGACAGGGGATGAACACTGAAGCTTTCTTT,CAISVIPGQGMNTEAFF
TRBV7-9,few,TRBJ1-1,14,TRBD1,TGTGCCAGCAGCTTATCAGGGGGTAACACTGAAGCTTTCTTT,CASSLSGGNTEAFF
TRBV6-1,few,TRBJ1-1,14,TRBD1,TGTGCCAGCAGCCCGGGACAGAGGAACACTGAAGCTTTCTTT,CASSPGQRNTEAFF
TRBV7-9,NA,TRBJ2-5,15,TRBD1,TGTGCCAGCAGCTCTCGGGACAGGGGATGGGAGACCCAGTACTTC,CASSSRDRGWETQYF
TRBV30,NA,TRBJ1-1,15,TRBD1,TGTGCCTGGACCCTGGGGGACAGAGGGGCCACTGAAGCTTTCTTT,CAWTLGDRGATEAFF
TRBV5-6,NA,TRBJ2-1,15,NA,TGTGCCAGCACCAAAGAGAGGGGGGGCCTTGATGAGCAGTTCTTC,CASTKERGGLDEQFF
TRBV7-3,NA,TRBJ2-5,13,TRBD1,TGTGCCAGCAGCTGGGACAGGGCGGAGACCCAGTACTTC,CASSWDRAETQYF
TRBV19,few,TRBJ1-1,15,NA,TGTGCCAGTAGTAATCGCGGACAGTCAAACACTGAAGCTTTCTTT,CASSNRGQSNTEAFF
TRBV6-1,NA,TRBJ1-2,13,TRBD1,TGTGCCATCGGGGACAGGGGGGGGTATGGCTACACCTTC,CAIGDRGGYGYTF
TRBV7-2,once,TRBJ1-6,15,NA,TGTGCCAGCAGCACCCCCCCCGCCGGTAATTCACCCCTCCACTTT,CASSTPPAGNSPLHF
TRBV27,NA,TRBJ1-6,18,TRBD1,TGTGCCAGCAGTCTATATCGCCAGGGACAGGCCTATAATTCACCCCTCCACTTT,CASSLYRQGQAYNSPLHF